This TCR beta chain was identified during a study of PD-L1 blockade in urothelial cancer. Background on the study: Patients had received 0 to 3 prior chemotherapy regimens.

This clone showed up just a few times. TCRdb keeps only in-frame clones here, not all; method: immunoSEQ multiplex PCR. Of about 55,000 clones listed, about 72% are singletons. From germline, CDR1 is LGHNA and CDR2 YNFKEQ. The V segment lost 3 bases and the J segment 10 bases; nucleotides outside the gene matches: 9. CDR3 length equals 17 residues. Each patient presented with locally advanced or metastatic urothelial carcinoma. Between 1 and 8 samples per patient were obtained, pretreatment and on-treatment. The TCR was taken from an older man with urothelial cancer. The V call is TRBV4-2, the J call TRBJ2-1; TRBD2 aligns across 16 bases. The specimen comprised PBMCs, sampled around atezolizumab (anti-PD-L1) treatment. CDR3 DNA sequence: TGTGCCAGCAGCCATGCCGGGACTAGCGGGAGGGCCAGGGAGCAGTTCTTC. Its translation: CASSHAGTSGRAREQFF.